Shown below are 5 T cell receptor beta chains from a single sample sequenced in a study of shared clonotypes between healthy human individuals. The assay was immunoSEQ multiplex PCR, and TCRdb's table has in-frame clones only and misses some. The table lists around 1.4 million clones, just under 99% of them singletons. Sequencing was performed on naive CD4+ T cells sorted from blood. Stated subset: CD45RA+ positively selected. The receptor set was obtained from a man aged 25 to 40 in good health.

The chain is built from TRBV15 and TRBJ2-5; the match to TRBD2 covers 15 bases. The V gene's germline CDR1 is LNHNV and CDR2 YYDKDF (reference sequence). With V trimmed by 0 bases and J by 4 bases, 12 bases remained unmatched. There are 20 residues in the CDR3. The CDR3 DNA is TGTGCCACCAGCAGAGATAACTCGGGACTAGCGGGAGGCAGCGGAGAGACCCAGTACTTC. This gives the protein CATSRDNSGLAGGSGETQYF.

The V and J genes are TRBV6-6 and TRBJ2-1; tentatively, D is TRBD1 (5 bases). CDR1 and CDR2 (germline): MNHNY, SVGAGI (reference sequence). The CDR3 runs 16 residues. Deletions cut 0 bases from V and 3 bases from J, with 12 bases between. CDR3: CASSYSRTQNYNEQFF. DNA of the CDR3: TGTGCCAGCAGTTACTCCAGGACACAAAACTACAATGAGCAGTTCTTC.

The chain carries TRBV14 and TRBJ2-2; 9 nucleotides line up with TRBD1. Germline CDR1 SGHDN, CDR2 FVKESK. The CDR3 spans 13 residues. V dropped 4 bases and J dropped 15; count of bases not matched to a gene: 9. In nucleotides, the CDR3 is TGTGCCAGCAGCCGAACCGGGACAGGGATCTTGTTTTTT. Residues: CASSRTGTGILFF.

V is TRBV9 and J is TRBJ2-3; tentatively, D is TRBD2 (6 bases). From germline, CDR1 is SGDLS and CDR2 YYNGEE. V lost 4 bases to trimming and J lost 4 bases, with 13 bases between them. The CDR3 loop spans 14 amino acids. The CDR3 bases are TGTGCCAGCAGCAGAGCTAGCGAATCAGATACGCAGTATTTT. Translation: CASSRASESDTQYF.

The V and J genes are TRBV10-3 and TRBJ2-7; 9 bases line up with TRBD1. With 4 bases clipped from V and 5 bases from J, the junction kept 9 bases outside the gene matches. This CDR3 has 15 residues. Looked up from germline, CDR1 is ENHRY and CDR2 is SYGVKD. The CDR3 is CAISGGRTGEDEQYF. Here the CDR3 DNA reads TGTGCCATCAGTGGAGGGAGGACAGGGGAGGACGAGCAGTACTTC.